The 9 T cell receptor beta chains reported below all come from one sample, sequenced in a study of OX40 agonist ivuxolimab in advanced cancers. Sequencing was performed with immunoSEQ multiplex PCR; in TCRdb, only in-frame clones are kept and a portion is missing. This repertoire shows about 150,000 clones, 94% found once; its top ten account for about 0.31%. The specimen was CD4+ or CD8+ T cells sorted from blood, collected in a trial of the OX40 agonist ivuxolimab. The receptor source for this set is an adult with an advanced solid tumor such as melanoma, head and neck, liver or kidney cancer.

The chain links TRBV4-3 to TRBJ2-3; D gene uncertain. Germline CDR1 is LGHNA and CDR2 is YSLEER. The V and J ends lost 2 bases and 0 bases respectively, with 12 bases between them. The CDR3 is made up of 16 amino acids. The CDR3 coding sequence is TGCGCCAGCAGCCAAACCGGGCTGCTTAGCACAGATACGCAGTATTTT. Protein sequence: CASSQTGLLSTDTQYF.

The chain joins TRBV5-1 to TRBJ1-3, with a tentative D call TRBD1 (5 bases). CDR1 and CDR2 (germline): SGHRS, YFSETQ. This CDR3 is built from 13 residues. V gave up 7 bases and J gave up 1 base, with 9 bases separating them. CDR3 residues: CASHQGSGNTIYF. CDR3 DNA sequence: TGCGCCAGCCACCAGGGTTCTGGAAACACCATATATTTT.

The chain employs TRBV15 and TRBJ1-1; D possibly corresponds to TRBD1 (6 bases). CDR1 is LNHNV and CDR2 is YYDKDF in the germline V gene (reference sequence). V was cut by 4 bases and J by 4 bases, with 19 bases left in between. The CDR3 has 16 residues. The CDR3 region is CATSIGPRQESTEAFF. CDR3 in DNA: TGTGCCACCAGCATAGGTCCCCGACAGGAAAGCACTGAAGCTTTCTTT.

The J gene is TRBJ1-5, the V gene TRBV2; 7 bases map to TRBD1. The germline CDR1 and CDR2 sequences are SNHLY and FYNNEI. The J segment lost 2 bases and the V segment lost 5 bases, leaving 3 bases of the junction unmatched. This CDR3 spans 14 amino acids. As DNA, the CDR3 is TGTGCCAGCAGTCCCGACAGGGGCAATCAGCCCCAGCATTTT. Translation gives CASSPDRGNQPQHF.

The chain is built from TRBV27 and TRBJ1-1; D may be TRBD1 (5 bases). V lost 6 bases and J 7 bases, leaving 12 bases between the germline ends. Germline V lookup: CDR1 MNHEY, CDR2 SMNVEV (reference sequence). The CDR3 is 12 amino acids. CDR3 bases: TGTGCCAGCAGGGCCTGGGACGGTGAAGCTTTCTTT. Encoded protein: CASRAWDGEAFF.

The rearrangement links TRBV2 to TRBJ1-4; D is unresolved. Germline CDR1 and CDR2: SNHLY and FYNNEI. Trimming left V 2 bases short and J 0 bases short, with 7 bases between. The CDR3 contains 15 residues. CDR3 DNA sequence: TGTGCCAGCAGTGAATTCCGTACAACTAATGAAAAACTGTTTTTT. Translating gives CASSEFRTTNEKLFF.

The J gene is TRBJ2-2, the V gene TRBV4-3, with TRBD2 identical over 9 bases. The CDR3 runs 16 residues. V lost 4 bases and J lost 8; bases outside the gene matches: 11. Germline CDR1 reads LGHNA; CDR2 reads YSLEER. Here the CDR3 DNA reads TGCGCCAGCAGCCTTTCTACCCCTCTAGCGGGGGGGGAGCTGTTTTTT. Amino acid sequence: CASSLSTPLAGGELFF.

This clone was seen a single time. V and J are TRBV6-5 and TRBJ2-2; no clear D. The CDR3 is made up of 11 amino acids. CDR1 and CDR2 from the germline V gene are MNHEY and SVGAGI. Trimming shortened V by 5 bases and J by 4 bases, and 2 bases separated the two germline ends. DNA of the CDR3: TGTGCCAGCAGTAGCACCGGGGAGCTGTTTTTT. It is translated as CASSSTGELFF.

The rearrangement joins TRBV6-5 to TRBJ1-2, with D perhaps TRBD1 (5 bases). CDR1 MNHEY and CDR2 SVGAGI come from the germline V gene. The CDR3 has 15 amino acids. The V gene lost 5 bases and the J gene lost 4 bases, with 17 bases spanning the gap. CDR3 nucleotide sequence: TGTGCCAGCAGTGTAACACAGGTCGCAGGCTATGGCTACACCTTC. Translated, it gives CASSVTQVAGYGYTF.